The 13 T cell receptor beta chains reported below all come from one sample, sequenced in a study of sequential checkpoint blockade in melanoma. Specified treatment: randomized to nivolumab then ipilimumab (arm A) or the reverse (arm B). The table came from immunoSEQ multiplex PCR; TCRdb's copy has only in-frame clones and leaves some out. Of about 13,000 clones in the sample, about 72% were seen once. Sequenced material: CD8+ T cells sorted from blood (inferred from file names), taken from a patient given nivolumab and ipilimumab in sequence. The receptors were gathered from a human patient with melanoma. Some clones in this sample may be carry-over from other donors' samples.

This clone came up once. The chain carries TRBV5-6 and TRBJ2-5, with 8 bases lining up with TRBD2. The CDR3 is 16 amino acids. Germline trimming cut 3 bases from V and 5 bases from J; bases unmatched to any gene: 12. The germline gives CDR1 SGHDT, CDR2 YYEEEE. CDR3 sequence reads: CASSSPGRGVRETQYF. The CDR3 DNA reads TGTGCCAGCAGCTCCCCGGGGCGGGGGGTCCGGGAGACCCAGTACTTC.

V is TRBV27 and J is TRBJ2-7, with a tentative D call TRBD1 (6 bases). CDR3 length: 15 amino acids. Germline values: CDR1 MNHEY, CDR2 SMNVEV (reference sequence). V was clipped by 0 bases and J by 1 base, with 10 bases between them. The CDR3 protein is CASSLSGTISYEQYF. The CDR3 DNA is TGTGCCAGCAGTTTATCGGGGACAATTTCCTACGAGCAGTACTTC.

The chain recombines TRBV5-1 with TRBJ1-2; 8 nucleotides line up with TRBD1. Germline-derived CDR1 and CDR2 are SGHRS and YFSETQ. The CDR3 has 12 residues. V was clipped by 3 bases and J by 7 bases; unmatched bases: 2. CDR3 DNA: TGCGCCAGCAGCTGGGGACAGGCTGGCTACACCTTC. Translated, it gives CASSWGQAGYTF.

The CDR3 reads CASSPLGGRVKLFF. DNA of the CDR3: TGTGCCAGCAGTCCCCTGGGAGGGAGAGTGAAACTGTTTTTT. V usage is TRBV6-6 and J usage is TRBJ1-4; no definite D call. Germline-derived CDR1 and CDR2 are MNHNY and SVGAGI (reference sequence). This CDR3 comprises 14 residues. V was pared by 5 bases and J by 11 bases, with 18 bases between.

Only one count was recorded for this clone. The chain links TRBV25-1 to TRBJ2-5, with a weak D call TRBD2 (6 bases). The CDR3 is 12 residues long. V lost 4 bases, J lost 5 bases, and 8 bases lay in between. CDR1 is MGHDK, CDR2 SYGVNS, per germline. CDR3 in DNA: TGTGCCAGCAGTGGCGGAGGGGAGACCCAGTACTTC. This sequence encodes CASSGGGETQYF.

By frequency in the sample, this clone is hyperexpanded. The chain has TRBV28 and TRBJ2-5; 9 nucleotides line up with TRBD2. The CDR3 spans 19 residues. Germline V gene sequence: CDR1 MDHEN, CDR2 SYDVKM. The junction had 17 bases not matched to a gene; V was cut back by 3 bases and J by 3 bases. In nucleotides, the CDR3 is TGTGCCAGCAGTTTTACTCTCTCGACTAGCGGAGTGGGGAAAGAGACCCAGTACTTC. It encodes CASSFTLSTSGVGKETQYF.

V is TRBV4-1 and J is TRBJ2-7, with D unclear. The germline CDR1 and CDR2 sequences are MGHRA and YSYEKL. V lost 1 base and J lost 3, with 10 bases in between. The CDR3 is 14 residues long. In DNA, the CDR3 is TGCGCCAGCAGCCAAGTAAGATGGAGCTACGAGCAGTACTTC. Amino acids: CASSQVRWSYEQYF.

This clone has a single count. V gene TRBV4-3 combines with J gene TRBJ1-5; possibly TRBD1 for D (5 bases). V dropped 0 bases and J dropped 4 bases, with 10 bases sitting between them. The CDR3 has 15 residues. Germline loops: CDR1 LGHNA, CDR2 YSLEER. CDR3 nucleotides: TGCGCCAGCAGCCAAGATAGTAACAGGAATCAGCCCCAGCATTTT. This sequence encodes CASSQDSNRNQPQHF.

The chain employs TRBV28 and TRBJ2-7; 7 nucleotides line up with TRBD2. J lost 3 bases, V lost 8 bases, and 16 bases had no gene match. The CDR3 runs 16 residues. Germline V lookup: CDR1 MDHEN, CDR2 SYDVKM. CDR3 protein: CASGYFLRGSSYEQYF. The CDR3 bases are TGTGCCAGCGGGTACTTTTTGCGGGGGTCCAGCTACGAGCAGTACTTC.

This clone was seen only a few times. CDR3 loop: CASSYSGGNQPQHF. Written as DNA, the CDR3 is TGTGCCAGCAGTTACTCAGGGGGCAATCAGCCCCAGCATTTT. J is TRBJ1-5 and V is TRBV6-5; D is possibly TRBD1 (5 bases). This CDR3 has 14 amino acids. V gave up 0 bases and J gave up 2 bases, with 5 bases separating them. Germline lookup yields CDR1 MNHEY and CDR2 SVGAGI.

The CDR3 DNA sequence: TGTGCCAGCAGTGCCCTGATGGGGGGAGCTACCTACGAGCAGTACTTC. This sequence encodes CASSALMGGATYEQYF. V gene TRBV5-4 combines with J gene TRBJ2-7, with D possibly being TRBD2 (6 bases). The V and J ends lost 5 bases and 2 bases respectively, with 20 bases between them. Germline CDR1 and CDR2: SGHNT and YYREEE (reference sequence). This CDR3 has 16 residues.

This clone was found once. The chain combines TRBV7-6 with TRBJ1-1; the D gene is possibly TRBD1 (5 bases). V was trimmed by 5 bases and J by 6 bases, leaving 13 bases between them. There are 13 residues in the CDR3. Germline V gene sequence: CDR1 SGHVS, CDR2 FNYEAQ. CDR3 protein: CASSQRQGSEAFF. For the CDR3, the DNA is TGTGCCAGCAGCCAGCGCCAGGGCTCTGAAGCTTTCTTT.

The V and J genes are TRBV28 and TRBJ1-1, with unresolved D. CDR3 size: 13 residues. Per the germline V gene, CDR1 is MDHEN and CDR2 is SYDVKM. Trimming took off 3 bases at V and 1 base at J, with 6 bases between the two ends. The CDR3 sequence is CASSFGGNTEAFF. Written as DNA, the CDR3 is TGTGCCAGCAGTTTTGGAGGGAACACTGAAGCTTTCTTT.